Sequencing of this TCR beta chain was carried out in a study of cytomegalovirus exposure and HLA in healthy donors. Study-wide results and caveats: Some highly shared sequence variants likely arose as a pipeline artifact. Later analysis suggested links between common viral pathogens and several top significant clusters. Many donors carried some public TCRs, although rarity characterized most TCR sequences. The study carried out a later analysis of TCR beta sequences. It associated around 17,000 of them with specific HLA alleles at a false discovery rate of 0.05.

On this clone itself: Antigen: not known.

The PCR had 60 Vbeta and 13 Jbeta primers. Only in-frame clones appear in the TCRdb table, and some are missing; sequencing was by immunoSEQ multiplex PCR. This sample has approximately 180,000 clones; approximately 82% occur once, and the top ten carry about 1.7%. The CDR3 is 16 residues long. The ends were cut back, 1 base at V and 5 bases at J, with 15 bases in the middle. Germline-derived CDR1 and CDR2 are MNHNS and SASEGT. The origin of this receptor is a woman aged 18 to 35 in good health and CMV-seronegative. Sample: PBMCs. The chain links TRBV6-1 to TRBJ1-5; D call uncertain. This chain's CDR3 is CASSEDHSWEDQPQHF. DNA of the CDR3: TGTGCCAGCAGTGAAGACCACAGCTGGGAGGATCAGCCCCAGCATTTT.